This passage covers 29 T cell receptor beta chains from one sample sequenced in a study of control samples from healthy donors and cancer patients. Assay: immunoSEQ multiplex PCR; the TCRdb copy retains only in-frame clones and omits some. The sample includes some 120,000 clones, about 95% seen only once; the top ten take approximately 4%. The sequencing sample was made of blood. The receptor source for this set is a young man in good health.

This chain connects TRBV7-8 to TRBJ1-1; D not certain. The CDR3 runs to 16 residues. CDR1 and CDR2 (germline): SGHVS, FQNEAQ. Trimming removed 1 base from V and 0 bases from J, with 12 bases in between. CDR3 in amino acids: CASSLGGFPLNTEAFF. The CDR3, as DNA: TGTGCCAGCAGCTTAGGAGGGTTCCCTTTGAACACTGAAGCTTTCTTT.

This clone was recorded only once. The chain combines TRBV7-9 with TRBJ2-7, with 9 bases aligning to TRBD1. The CDR3 contains 16 residues. CDR1 is SEHNR and CDR2 is FQNEAQ in the germline V gene (reference sequence). V lost 5 bases, J lost 5 bases, and 13 bases stayed unmatched. Written as DNA, the CDR3 is TGTGCCAGCAGCGACCGGACAGGGGCGCTGCGAAACGAGCAGTACTTC. Translation gives CASSDRTGALRNEQYF. Looking up the rest from reference TRBV7-9 and TRBJ2-7 gives the full variable domain: DTGVSQNPRHKITKRGQNVTFRCDPISEHNRLYWYRQTLGQGPEFLTYFQNEAQLEKSRLLSDRFSAERPKGSFSTLEIQRTEQGDSAMYLCASSDRTGALRNEQYFGPGTRLTVT.

V is TRBV2 and J is TRBJ2-1; D gene uncertain. V gave up 7 bases and J gave up 4 bases, with 8 bases separating them. CDR1 and CDR2 from the germline V gene are SNHLY and FYNNEI. The CDR3 runs to 12 residues. The CDR3 DNA is TGTGCCAGCAAGGCTATTTACAATGAGCAGTTCTTC. Amino acid sequence: CASKAIYNEQFF.

This clone is a singleton in its sample. This chain connects TRBV3-1 (or the pseudogene TRBV3-2) to TRBJ1-3; TRBD1 agrees at 7 bases. Per the germline V gene, CDR1 is LGHDT and CDR2 is YNNKEL (reference sequence). This CDR3 has 15 amino acids. V lost 1 base and J lost 4; bases outside the gene matches: 4. The CDR3 DNA reads as TGTGCCAGCAGCCAAGCGTGGACAGGAGGAAACACCATATATTTT. Its protein product is CASSQAWTGGNTIYF.

This clone was detected once. The chain employs TRBV15 and TRBJ2-7; D possibly corresponds to TRBD2 (6 bases). Germline CDR1 and CDR2: LNHNV and YYDKDF (reference sequence). Trimming stripped 6 bases from V and 2 bases from J, with 11 bases between. This CDR3 region has 13 residues. CDR3 sequence (DNA): TGTGCCACCAGGTCGGGACTCACCTACGAGCAGTACTTC. It yields the protein CATRSGLTYEQYF.

This clone appeared a few times. The chain employs TRBV7-9 and TRBJ2-7; perhaps TRBD2 as D (5 bases). Germline V CDR1 and CDR2: SEHNR, FQNEAQ (reference sequence). The ends were cut back, 4 bases at V and 6 bases at J, with 19 bases in the middle. The CDR3 contains 15 residues. The CDR3 here is CASSSSSLLVGEQYF. The CDR3 bases are TGTGCCAGCAGCTCCTCCAGCCTACTAGTGGGCGAGCAGTACTTC.

The chain employs TRBV4-2 and TRBJ2-3; perhaps TRBD2 as D (5 bases). V was clipped by 4 bases and J by 3 bases, with 20 bases between them. Germline values: CDR1 LGHNA, CDR2 YNFKEQ. This CDR3 has 17 amino acids. Written as DNA, the CDR3 is TGTGCCAGCAGCCTATATTTCGCGGCCGGAGGTACAGATACGCAGTATTTT. Translating it yields CASSLYFAAGGTDTQYF.

This clone has just a few counts. The chain combines TRBV6-5 with TRBJ1-5; 7 positions match TRBD1. CDR1 MNHEY and CDR2 SVGAGI come from the germline V gene. Trimming took 5 bases from V and 7 from J; bases not matched to a gene: 5. The CDR3 is made up of 13 amino acids. The CDR3 reads CASSRTGGQPQHF. CDR3 in DNA: TGTGCCAGCAGTCGGACAGGAGGACAGCCCCAGCATTTT.

This chain uses TRBV5-1 with TRBJ2-5; 7 nucleotides line up with TRBD1. The CDR3 is 14 amino acids. V gave up 4 bases and J gave up 2 bases; unmatched junction bases: 5. CDR1 SGHRS and CDR2 YFSETQ come from the germline V gene. CDR3 sequence (DNA): TGCGCCAGCAGCACAGGGACAGCACAAGAGACCCAGTACTTC. Protein sequence: CASSTGTAQETQYF.

This chain links TRBV3-1 (or the pseudogene TRBV3-2) with TRBJ1-5; tentatively, D is TRBD1 (6 bases). The germline CDR1 and CDR2 sequences are LGHDT and YNNKEL (reference sequence). The CDR3 covers 18 residues. V lost 2 bases, J lost 0 bases, and 17 bases lay in between. The CDR3 loop is CASSQTLTGLLSNQPQHF. The CDR3 bases are TGTGCCAGCAGCCAAACTCTAACAGGGCTTCTTAGCAATCAGCCCCAGCATTTT.

This sequence joins TRBV3-1 (or the pseudogene TRBV3-2) and TRBJ2-1, with 11 nucleotides matching TRBD2. V shed 1 base and J 1 base; nucleotides not matched to a gene: 3. CDR1 and CDR2 (germline): LGHDT, YNNKEL (reference sequence). There are 17 residues in the CDR3. The CDR3 here is CASSQALAGGSYNEQFF. In DNA, the CDR3 is TGTGCCAGCAGCCAAGCGCTAGCGGGGGGTTCCTACAATGAGCAGTTCTTC.

The chain has TRBV7-3 and TRBJ2-2, with 10 bases identical to TRBD1. With 4 bases clipped from V and 2 bases from J, the junction kept 1 base outside the gene matches. Germline values: CDR1 SGHTA, CDR2 FQGTGA. This CDR3 is 15 amino acids long. DNA for the CDR3: TGTGCCAGCAGCTCGACAGGGGGCAACACCGGGGAGCTGTTTTTT. Encoded protein: CASSSTGGNTGELFF.

The chain recombines TRBV19 with TRBJ2-1, with unresolved D. V was trimmed by 8 bases and J by 0 bases, leaving 8 bases between them. There are 13 residues in the CDR3. Germline lookup yields CDR1 LNHDA and CDR2 SQIVND (reference sequence). DNA for the CDR3: TGTGCCAGTGGGGTGAGCTCCTACAATGAGCAGTTCTTC. Translating it yields CASGVSSYNEQFF.

This clone was seen once. The V gene is TRBV9, the J gene TRBJ2-2, with 10 bases fitting TRBD2. The trim removed 3 bases at V and 4 bases at J, leaving 3 bases unmatched. Germline CDR1 SGDLS, CDR2 YYNGEE. This CDR3 spans 15 amino acids. The CDR3 loop is CASSGTSGSTGELFF. The CDR3 DNA reads TGTGCCAGCAGCGGGACTAGCGGATCCACCGGGGAGCTGTTTTTT.

The chain links TRBV29-1 to TRBJ1-3, with TRBD1 matching 8 bases. Germline lookup yields CDR1 SQVTM and CDR2 ANQGSEA. The length of the CDR3 is 14 residues. Unmatched junction bases numbered 8, after V lost 6 bases and J lost 4 bases. Written as DNA, the CDR3 is TGCAGCGTGGACACAGGGGGTTCGGGAAACACCATATATTTT. The encoded protein is CSVDTGGSGNTIYF.

The chain is built from TRBV11-3 and TRBJ1-1; D uncertain. The CDR3 extends over 11 amino acids. Looked up from germline, CDR1 is SGHNT and CDR2 is YENEEA. Trimming removed 0 bases from V and 8 bases from J, with 4 bases in between. The CDR3 region is CASSLDGEAFF. The CDR3 DNA follows: TGTGCCAGCAGCTTAGATGGAGAAGCTTTCTTT.

The chain is built from TRBV28 and TRBJ1-2, with 9 nucleotides matching TRBD1. The CDR3 has 16 amino acids. V was pared by 6 bases and J by 7 bases, with 15 bases of the junction left unmatched. Looked up from germline, CDR1 is MDHEN and CDR2 is SYDVKM. The CDR3 sequence: CASSLNWDRDSSGYTF. The DNA for the CDR3 is TGTGCCAGCAGCCTTAACTGGGACAGGGACTCAAGTGGCTACACCTTC.

The chain combines TRBV2 with TRBJ2-7; 9 bases fit TRBD1. CDR1 is SNHLY and CDR2 is FYNNEI in the germline V gene. After removal of 3 bases from V and 5 bases from J, the junction contained 5 bases not matched to a gene. The CDR3 spans 14 residues. The CDR3 DNA sequence: TGTGCCAGCAGTGAGCGACAGGGGGGTAACGAGCAGTACTTC. It yields the protein CASSERQGGNEQYF.

The chain combines TRBV5-1 with TRBJ1-2; TRBD1 matches at 7 bases. CDR1 is SGHRS and CDR2 is YFSETQ in the germline V gene. J was trimmed by 4 bases and V by 0 bases; bases with no gene match: 9. CDR3 length: 16 residues. CDR3 DNA sequence: TGCGCCAGCAGCTTGGGTGCGAAGGGGGCTATCTATGGCTACACCTTC. Translation: CASSLGAKGAIYGYTF.

V gene TRBV9 combines with J gene TRBJ2-1; 14 bases agree with TRBD2. Per the germline V gene, CDR1 is SGDLS and CDR2 is YYNGEE. The CDR3 has 15 residues. V dropped 4 bases and J dropped 9; count of bases not matched to a gene: 6. CDR3 amino acids: CASSKTSGGASEQFF. In DNA form, the CDR3 reads TGTGCCAGCAGCAAGACTAGCGGGGGGGCCAGTGAGCAGTTCTTC.

The chain combines TRBV27 with TRBJ2-7; 8 bases match TRBD1. The CDR3 contains 14 residues. CDR1 and CDR2 from the germline V gene are MNHEY and SMNVEV (reference sequence). Trimming at V came to 7 bases and at J to 1 base, leaving 6 bases not matched to a gene. CDR3 amino acids: CASNRQGTSYEQYF. CDR3 DNA: TGTGCCAGCAACCGACAGGGGACGTCCTACGAGCAGTACTTC.

The rearrangement links TRBV6-2 or TRBV6-3 to TRBJ2-3, with TRBD2 matching 13 bases. With V trimmed by 3 bases and J by 6 bases, 9 bases remained unmatched. Germline CDR1 and CDR2: MNHEY and SVGEGT. This CDR3 spans 17 amino acids. The CDR3, as DNA: TGTGCCAGCAGTTATCGTACCGGACTAGCGGGGGAGGATACGCAGTATTTT. Amino acid sequence: CASSYRTGLAGEDTQYF.

This chain uses TRBV6-2 or TRBV6-3 with TRBJ2-7; 10 nucleotides match TRBD2. The length of the CDR3 is 15 residues. V lost 5 bases and J lost 3; bases outside the gene matches: 7. Germline CDR1 reads MNHEY; CDR2 reads SVGEGT. As DNA, the CDR3 is TGTGCCAGCAGTGGTGCTAGCGGGGGACGCTACGAGCAGTACTTC. Translation gives CASSGASGGRYEQYF.

The chain recombines TRBV4-3 with TRBJ2-3, with D possibly being TRBD1 or TRBD2 (6 bases each). Germline lookup yields CDR1 LGHNA and CDR2 YSLEER. V dropped 4 bases and J dropped 4 bases, with 12 bases sitting between them. There are 14 residues in the CDR3. Here the CDR3 reads CASSLGGTADTQYF. The CDR3 DNA is TGCGCCAGCAGCCTAGGGGGGACCGCAGATACGCAGTATTTT.

The chain recombines TRBV30 with TRBJ1-6; 9 positions match TRBD1. This CDR3 spans 13 amino acids. The V gene's germline CDR1 is GTSNPN and CDR2 SVGIG (reference sequence). The trim removed 4 bases at V and 8 bases at J, leaving 3 bases unmatched. DNA of the CDR3: TGTGCCTGGATGGACAGGGGTGATTCACCCCTCCACTTT. This encodes CAWMDRGDSPLHF. Filled out from reference TRBV30 and TRBJ1-6, the complete variable domain reads SQTIHQWPATLVQPVGSPLSLECTVEGTSNPNLYWYRQAAGRGLQLLFYSVGIGQISSEVPQNLSASRPQDRQFILSSKKLLLSDSGFYLCAWMDRGDSPLHFGNGTRLTVT.

The rearrangement uses TRBV3-1 (or the pseudogene TRBV3-2) and TRBJ1-2, with 9 bases fitting TRBD1. CDR1 is LGHDT, CDR2 YNNKEL, per germline (reference sequence). The CDR3 extends over 14 amino acids. With V trimmed by 3 bases and J by 3 bases, 2 bases remained unmatched. The CDR3 protein is CASSQRTGDYGYTF. The CDR3 DNA is TGTGCCAGCAGCCAGAGGACAGGGGACTATGGCTACACCTTC.

This rearrangement joins TRBV5-1 to TRBJ1-4, with D perhaps matching TRBD1 (5 bases). The CDR3 covers 14 residues. Germline V gene data show CDR1 as SGHRS and CDR2 as YFSETQ. Trimming left V 3 bases short and J 5 bases short, with 11 bases between. The CDR3 is CASSSGTGNEKLFF. DNA of the CDR3: TGCGCCAGCAGCTCCGGGACGGGGAATGAAAAACTGTTTTTT.

This chain uses TRBV21-1 with TRBJ1-6. TRBV21-1 is listed as a pseudogene. The CDR3 contains 19 residues. CDR3 DNA sequence: TGTGCCAGCAGCAAAGTGCCGTCCGACGCCGGTGATGTTTATTCACCCCTCCACTTT. This encodes CASSKVPSDAGDVYSPLHF.

In regard to this clone: A far larger clone is off by one base, so a read error is likely. V gene TRBV6-6 combines with J gene TRBJ1-1; D remains ambiguous. V lost 5 bases to trimming and J lost 0 bases, with 1 base between them. The CDR3 sequence is 11 residues long. Germline V gene sequence: CDR1 MNHNY, CDR2 SVGAGI (reference sequence). CDR3 nucleotides: TGTGCCAGCAGTATGAACACTGAAGCTTTCTTT. Translated, it gives CASSMNTEAFF.